A single sample is the source of the 13 T cell receptor beta chains below, sequenced in a study of blood T cell repertoires in COVID-19. Produced via immunoSEQ multiplex PCR; TCRdb's table is partial and in-frame only. The sample yields under 45,000 clones, roughly 85% seen once. Material: peripheral blood. Source of these receptors: a man aged 60 to 75 with active COVID-19.

V gene TRBV18 combines with J gene TRBJ2-7; the match to TRBD1 covers 9 bases. The germline V gene has CDR1 KGHSH and CDR2 LQKENI. This CDR3 is 15 amino acids long. V was pared by 3 bases and J by 1 base, with 4 bases of the junction left unmatched. CDR3 in DNA: TGTGCCAGCTCACCCCTAGGGACAGGGTCCTACGAGCAGTACTTC. It yields the protein CASSPLGTGSYEQYF. Looking up the rest from reference TRBV18 and TRBJ2-7 gives the full variable domain: NAGVMQNPRHLVRRRGQEARLRCSPMKGHSHVYWYRQLPEEGLKFMVYLQKENIIDESGMPKERFSAEFPKEGPSILRIQQVVRGDSAAYFCASSPLGTGSYEQYFGPGTRLTVT.

V gene TRBV9 combines with J gene TRBJ2-1; TRBD2 agrees at 8 bases. This CDR3 is built from 16 residues. Germline CDR1 reads SGDLS; CDR2 reads YYNGEE. With 0 bases clipped from V and 4 bases from J, the junction kept 6 bases outside the gene matches. The CDR3 is CASSVVWASGYNEQFF. Here the CDR3 DNA reads TGTGCCAGCAGCGTAGTCTGGGCTAGCGGGTACAATGAGCAGTTCTTC.

The rearrangement joins TRBV15 to TRBJ2-3; TRBD1 is a possible D gene (6 bases). The CDR3 is 14 residues long. The V end was cut by 1 base, the J end by 7 bases, with 12 bases between. In germline, CDR1 is LNHNV, CDR2 YYDKDF (reference sequence). The chain's CDR3 is CATSRVPGANTQYF. CDR3 DNA sequence: TGTGCCACCAGCAGAGTTCCAGGGGCAAATACGCAGTATTTT.

This clone showed up just once. The chain uses TRBV28 and TRBJ1-5; D is possibly TRBD1 (5 bases). The CDR3 sequence is 15 residues long. The germline gives CDR1 MDHEN, CDR2 SYDVKM. V was shortened by 6 bases and J by 3 bases, with 15 bases between the two germline ends. The CDR3 is CASSLSGGYNQPQHF. CDR3 DNA: TGTGCCAGCAGCCTAAGCGGGGGTTACAATCAGCCCCAGCATTTT.

V usage is TRBV20-1 and J usage is TRBJ2-7; 9 nucleotides line up with TRBD2. Trimming at V came to 3 bases and at J to 2 bases, leaving 8 bases not matched to a gene. Per germline, CDR1 DFQATT and CDR2 SNEGSKA (reference sequence). CDR3 size: 15 residues. This CDR3 is CSASKTSGTAYEQYF. The CDR3, as DNA: TGCAGTGCTAGTAAGACTAGCGGAACCGCCTACGAGCAGTACTTC.

The V gene is TRBV4-1, the J gene TRBJ1-3, with a possible D match to TRBD1 (6 bases). Trimming stripped 0 bases from V and 4 bases from J, with 16 bases between. CDR1 and CDR2 from the germline V gene are MGHRA and YSYEKL. The CDR3 totals 17 residues. The chain's CDR3 is CASSQDPSTGSGNTIYF. The CDR3 DNA reads as TGCGCCAGCAGCCAAGATCCGAGCACAGGGTCAGGAAACACCATATATTTT.

This chain connects TRBV9 to TRBJ2-2; 11 nucleotides agree with TRBD2. The CDR3 totals 16 residues. The V segment lost 1 base and the J segment 5 bases; nucleotides outside the gene matches: 4. Germline V gene sequence: CDR1 SGDLS, CDR2 YYNGEE. CDR3 protein: CASSVPLAGGTGELFF. The CDR3 nucleotides are TGTGCCAGCAGCGTACCCCTAGCGGGAGGTACCGGGGAGCTGTTTTTT.

This clone turned up a few times. The CDR3 spells CASSLNGGLGNTIYF. The DNA for the CDR3 is TGTGCCAGCAGCTTAAACGGGGGGCTAGGAAACACCATATATTTT. The rearrangement links TRBV7-3 to TRBJ1-3, with D perhaps matching TRBD1 (6 bases). Germline CDR1 and CDR2: SGHTA and FQGTGA. CDR3 size: 15 residues. Trimming pared 1 base from V and 4 bases from J, leaving 11 bases between.

J is TRBJ2-7 and V is TRBV19; D possibly corresponds to TRBD2 (6 bases). CDR3 length: 13 amino acids. Trimming removed 5 bases at V and 1 base at J, with 9 bases between. Germline assignment: CDR1 LNHDA and CDR2 SQIVND (reference sequence). As DNA, the CDR3 is TGTGCCAGTAGTCCGGGACTTTCCTACGAGCAGTACTTC. This sequence encodes CASSPGLSYEQYF.

The chain recombines TRBV1 with TRBJ2-6; TRBD2, the table's D call, was not compared with the DNA. TRBV1 is a documented pseudogene. The CDR3 is made up of 13 amino acids. In nucleotides, the CDR3 is TGCACCAGCAGCCCGGGGGGGGCCAACGTCCTGACTTTC. Protein product: CTSSPGGANVLTF.

The V call is TRBV19, the J call TRBJ2-1; perhaps TRBD2 as D (6 bases). The germline V gene encodes CDR1 LNHDA and CDR2 SQIVND (reference sequence). V shed 4 bases and J shed 2 bases, with 15 bases lying between them. This CDR3 region has 16 residues. The chain's CDR3 is CASSRTQRAPYNEQFF. CDR3 sequence (DNA): TGTGCCAGTAGTAGGACCCAGCGGGCTCCCTACAATGAGCAGTTCTTC.

This clone has only a few counts. The rearrangement joins TRBV4-2 to TRBJ1-2; D might be TRBD1 (6 bases). CDR1 is LGHNA and CDR2 is YNFKEQ in the germline V gene. The CDR3 sequence is 19 residues long. V shed 1 base and J shed 3 bases, with 24 bases lying between them. The CDR3 DNA is TGTGCCAGCAGCCAAGGTTTCGATGGAGGTATACAGGGTGACTATGGCTACACCTTC. Its protein is CASSQGFDGGIQGDYGYTF.

The V gene is TRBV30, the J gene TRBJ2-1; D is possibly TRBD1 (6 bases). Germline V gene lookup returns CDR1 GTSNPN and CDR2 SVGIG (reference sequence). V lost 2 bases and J lost 12, with 14 bases in between. The CDR3 covers 12 residues. The DNA for the CDR3 is TGTGCCTGGAGTAGGAGGCCAGGGGTGCAGTTCTTC. It specifies CAWSRRPGVQFF. The entire variable domain, with the rest obtained from reference TRBV30 and TRBJ2-1, is as follows: SQTIHQWPATLVQPVGSPLSLECTVEGTSNPNLYWYRQAAGRGLQLLFYSVGIGQISSEVPQNLSASRPQDRQFILSSKKLLLSDSGFYLCAWSRRPGVQFFGPGTRLTVL.